Shown below are 23 T cell receptor beta chains from a single sample sequenced in a study of PD-1 blockade in classical Hodgkin lymphoma. Assay used: immunoSEQ multiplex PCR; TCRdb lists only in-frame clones, some missing. This sample has roughly 2,900 clones, with more than 80% found just once. Time point denoted: cycle 4 day 1 (C4D1), after five to seven weeks of nivolumab. With no exception, relapse followed autologous stem cell transplantation in all patients, and brentuximab vedotin exposure varied. The study isolated CD8+ T cells from thawed PBMCs by magnetic negative selection. Sequencing used CD8+ T cells from blood, obtained before the fourth cycle of nivolumab. The receptors shown here come from a human donor with classical Hodgkin lymphoma.

V is TRBV6-1 and J is TRBJ2-7; D remains ambiguous. The CDR3 covers 14 residues. The V end lost 1 base, the J end lost 0 bases, and 7 bases lay between the germline ends. From germline, CDR1 is MNHNS and CDR2 SASEGT. CDR3 in amino acids: CASSEVGFSYEQYF. In DNA, the CDR3 is TGTGCCAGCAGTGAAGTCGGCTTCTCCTACGAGCAGTACTTC.

CDR3 nucleotides: TGTGCCAGCAGTTACACGTTCCAAGAGACCCAGTACTTC. It translates to CASSYTFQETQYF. V and J are TRBV6-5 and TRBJ2-5; D remains ambiguous. Germline CDR1 is MNHEY and CDR2 is SVGAGI. This CDR3 has 13 residues. V was trimmed by 2 bases and J by 1 base, leaving 5 bases between them.

The chain uses TRBV29-1 and TRBJ2-7, with 8 bases lining up with TRBD1. This CDR3 has 14 amino acids. The trim removed 3 bases at V and 4 bases at J, leaving 8 bases unmatched. The germline CDR1 and CDR2 sequences are SQVTM and ANQGSEA. The CDR3 here is CSVESIQGEYEQYF. The CDR3 DNA reads as TGCAGCGTTGAGAGCATACAGGGGGAGTACGAGCAGTACTTC.

The J gene is TRBJ2-3, the V gene TRBV7-9, with 8 bases that match TRBD1. V dropped 1 base and J dropped 4; count of bases not matched to a gene: 4. Germline lookup yields CDR1 SEHNR and CDR2 FQNEAQ (reference sequence). The CDR3 is 15 amino acids. The CDR3 DNA follows: TGTGCCAGCAGCTTAGGGACAGGGTTCCCAGATACGCAGTATTTT. The encoded protein is CASSLGTGFPDTQYF.

The table lists this clone with a few counts. The V gene is TRBV7-9, the J gene TRBJ1-2; D gene ambiguous. Germline CDR1 reads SEHNR; CDR2 reads FQNEAQ (reference sequence). The CDR3 totals 16 residues. The V end was cut by 1 base, the J end by 1 base, with 13 bases between. CDR3 sequence: CASSLGGPYSNYGYTF. CDR3 in DNA: TGTGCCAGCAGCTTAGGGGGTCCTTACAGTAACTATGGCTACACCTTC.

The chain recombines TRBV27 with TRBJ1-1; D gene unclear. Germline V gene data show CDR1 as MNHEY and CDR2 as SMNVEV (reference sequence). The CDR3 is made up of 11 amino acids. Trimming cost V 2 bases and J 6 bases, with 4 bases left between them. DNA for the CDR3: TGTGCCAGCAGTTTAAGCGCTGAAGCTTTCTTT. It specifies CASSLSAEAFF.

This clone appeared once. The chain links TRBV7-4 to TRBJ1-1, with D maybe TRBD1 (6 bases). The ends were cut back, 3 bases at V and 4 bases at J, with 9 bases in the middle. From germline, CDR1 is SGHVT and CDR2 SQSDAQ. CDR3 size: 13 residues. Here the CDR3 reads CASSLGATTEAFF. The DNA for the CDR3 is TGTGCCAGCAGCTTGGGGGCCACCACTGAAGCTTTCTTT.

The rearrangement links TRBV27 to TRBJ2-7; 7 nucleotides line up with TRBD1. Germline CDR1 reads MNHEY; CDR2 reads SMNVEV (reference sequence). The trim removed 0 bases at V and 6 bases at J, leaving 8 bases unmatched. The CDR3 totals 15 residues. CDR3 sequence (DNA): TGTGCCAGCAGTTTATCAGGGGGCAGTGGGGGCGAGCAGTACTTC. Amino acids: CASSLSGGSGGEQYF.

This clone was observed a single time. The chain recombines TRBV5-1 with TRBJ2-7; 8 bases match TRBD1. In germline, CDR1 is SGHRS, CDR2 YFSETQ. The CDR3 length is 16 residues. V lost 4 bases and J lost 4; bases outside the gene matches: 13. DNA for the CDR3: TGCGCCAGCAGCAACGGGTGGACAGGGAGCGTTTACGAGCAGTACTTC. Protein: CASSNGWTGSVYEQYF. The full variable domain, rest sourced from reference TRBV5-1 and TRBJ2-7, is KAGVTQTPRYLIKTRGQQVTLSCSPISGHRSVSWYQQTPGQGLQFLFEYFSETQRNKGNFPGRFSGRQFSNSRSEMNVSTLELGDSALYLCASSNGWTGSVYEQYFGPGTRLTVT.

The chain couples TRBV7-8 to TRBJ2-7, with TRBD2 matching over 10 bases. From germline, CDR1 is SGHVS and CDR2 FQNEAQ. With 6 bases clipped from V and 7 bases from J, the junction kept 9 bases outside the gene matches. The CDR3 loop spans 14 amino acids. CDR3 protein: CASSTSGDLREQYF. The CDR3 DNA reads as TGTGCCAGCAGTACTAGCGGGGACTTGAGGGAGCAGTACTTC. The full variable domain, its missing parts supplied by reference TRBV7-8 and TRBJ2-7, is GAGVSQSPRYKVAKRGQDVALRCDPISGHVSLFWYQQALGQGPEFLTYFQNEAQLDKSGLPSDRFFAERPEGSVSTLKIQRTQQEDSAVYLCASSTSGDLREQYFGPGTRLTVT.

The chain employs TRBV6-6 and TRBJ2-1; TRBD1 matches 7 bases. This CDR3 spans 13 amino acids. V shed 6 bases, J shed 5 bases, and the junction held 4 bases outside the gene matches. Germline lookup yields CDR1 MNHNY and CDR2 SVGAGI (reference sequence). CDR3 bases: TGTGCCAGCAGCATCGACAGGGACAATGAGCAGTTCTTC. It yields the protein CASSIDRDNEQFF.

The CDR3: CSVEGTSTDTQYF. The CDR3 DNA is TGCAGCGTCGAGGGGACTAGCACAGATACGCAGTATTTT. This chain joins TRBV29-1 and TRBJ2-3; possibly TRBD2 for D (6 bases). From germline, CDR1 is SQVTM and CDR2 ANQGSEA. V was clipped by 6 bases and J by 0 bases, with 10 bases between them. This CDR3 has 13 amino acids.

The V gene is TRBV7-2, the J gene TRBJ2-7; 8 nucleotides align to TRBD1. CDR1 SGHTA and CDR2 FQGNSA come from the germline V gene. The CDR3 has 15 amino acids. V dropped 1 base and J dropped 0; count of bases not matched to a gene: 2. The CDR3 spells CASSLGQGSSYEQYF. CDR3 coding DNA: TGTGCCAGCAGCTTAGGACAGGGGAGCTCCTACGAGCAGTACTTC.

In its sample, this clone ranks as medium-sized. CDR3 region: CASSIEGTAFSSYNEQFF. DNA of the CDR3: TGTGCCAGTAGTATAGAGGGTACAGCTTTTAGCTCCTACAATGAGCAGTTCTTC. The gene calls are TRBV19 and TRBJ2-1; D ambiguous. CDR3 length equals 18 residues. Trimming stripped 0 bases from V and 0 bases from J, with 15 bases between. Germline CDR1 LNHDA, CDR2 SQIVND (reference sequence). Drawing the rest from reference TRBV19 and TRBJ2-1, the complete variable domain is DGGITQSPKYLFRKEGQNVTLSCEQNLNHDAMYWYRQDPGQGLRLIYYSQIVNDFQKGDIAEGYSVSREKKESFPLTVTSAQKNPTAFYLCASSIEGTAFSSYNEQFFGPGTRLTVL.

This sequence joins TRBV4-2 and TRBJ2-7; a possible D gene is TRBD2 (6 bases). Between the trimmed V and J ends, which lost 0 bases and 1 base, there was a span of 10 bases. CDR1 and CDR2 from the germline V gene are LGHNA and YNFKEQ. This CDR3 region has 15 residues. For the CDR3, the DNA is TGTGCCAGCAGCCAAGATTGGGGAGGATCCTACGAGCAGTACTTC. It specifies CASSQDWGGSYEQYF.

This clone was detected once. The chain carries TRBV27 and TRBJ2-7; no firm D call. From germline, CDR1 is MNHEY and CDR2 SMNVEV (reference sequence). V lost 6 bases, J lost 1 base, and 10 bases lay in between. The CDR3 runs to 13 residues. The CDR3 bases are TGTGCCAGCAGGGGTTCTTCTTCCTACGAGCAGTACTTC. Translating it yields CASRGSSSYEQYF.

The rearrangement uses TRBV27 and TRBJ2-7, with D possibly being TRBD2 (5 bases). V shed 11 bases and J shed 6 bases, with 29 bases lying between them. CDR3 length: 16 amino acids. The germline CDR1 and CDR2 sequences are MNHEY and SMNVEV (reference sequence). CDR3 nucleotides: TGTGCCCCAACGGAAATTCTTCGGGCGTCGAGGGCCGAGCAGTACTTC. Protein product: CAPTEILRASRAEQYF.

CDR3 sequence: CASSQDHSRETF. CDR3 DNA: TGTGCCAGCAGCCAAGATCATAGTAGAGAGACCTTC. The chain uses TRBV14 and TRBJ1-2; no clear D. Germline V gene lookup returns CDR1 SGHDN and CDR2 FVKESK. The CDR3 consists of 12 residues. V lost 0 bases, J lost 14 bases, and 13 bases lay in between.

V usage is TRBV6-5 and J usage is TRBJ2-5; D is unresolved. The V and J ends lost 5 bases and 5 bases respectively, with 18 bases between them. The germline V gene encodes CDR1 MNHEY and CDR2 SVGAGI. This CDR3 contains 15 residues. The CDR3 protein is CASSPTQRAPETQYF. The CDR3 DNA sequence: TGTGCCAGCAGTCCGACTCAGCGAGCCCCCGAGACCCAGTACTTC.

V usage is TRBV19 and J usage is TRBJ2-1, with no clear D. CDR1 LNHDA and CDR2 SQIVND come from the germline V gene (reference sequence). V lost 3 bases and J lost 8, with 5 bases in between. CDR3 size: 11 residues. The CDR3: CASSMGYEQFF. CDR3 coding DNA: TGTGCCAGTAGTATGGGCTATGAGCAGTTCTTC.

The chain combines TRBV11-2 with TRBJ2-7; D not resolved. The germline gives CDR1 SGHAT, CDR2 FQNNGV. The CDR3 sequence is 16 residues long. V gave up 5 bases and J gave up 3 bases, with 20 bases separating them. The CDR3 here is CASSPWGSNPNYEQYF. In DNA form, the CDR3 reads TGTGCCAGCAGCCCTTGGGGATCCAACCCTAACTACGAGCAGTACTTC.

The V and J genes are TRBV27 and TRBJ2-1; 7 bases are a match to TRBD1. Germline V gene sequence: CDR1 MNHEY, CDR2 SMNVEV (reference sequence). Trimming at V came to 4 bases and at J to 8 bases, leaving 14 bases not matched to a gene. The CDR3 spans 16 residues. The CDR3 spells CASSSAPRQGIDEQFF. As DNA, the CDR3 is TGTGCCAGCAGTTCCGCTCCCCGACAGGGAATTGATGAGCAGTTCTTC.

The V call is TRBV10-3, the J call TRBJ2-1, with D perhaps TRBD2 (6 bases). Trimming stripped 10 bases from V and 1 base from J, with 11 bases between. Germline V CDR1 and CDR2: ENHRY, SYGVKD. CDR3 length: 13 amino acids. The CDR3 spells CATRGRSYNEQFF. The CDR3 DNA follows: TGTGCCACCCGGGGGAGGTCCTACAATGAGCAGTTCTTC.